The 22 T cell receptor beta chains given below trace back to one sample, sequenced in a study of control samples from healthy donors and cancer patients. Assay used: immunoSEQ multiplex PCR; TCRdb lists only in-frame clones, some missing. The data show tens of thousands of clones, with 85% to 90% seen just once and 1.9% held by the top ten. Sequencing used PBMCs. Every receptor here comes from a woman aged 55 to 70 with head and neck cancer.

The chain employs TRBV27 and TRBJ2-5; 8 nucleotides align to TRBD2. The trim removed 2 bases at V and 4 bases at J, leaving 6 bases unmatched. This CDR3 comprises 15 residues. Germline assignment: CDR1 MNHEY and CDR2 SMNVEV (reference sequence). CDR3 in DNA: TGTGCCAGCAGTTTACTAGCGGGTCTCGGAGAGACCCAGTACTTC. It translates to CASSLLAGLGETQYF.

The rearrangement uses TRBV14 and TRBJ2-3, with D possibly called TRBD1 or TRBD2 (5 bases each). The germline V gene encodes CDR1 SGHDN and CDR2 FVKESK. Trimming left V 2 bases short and J 6 bases short, with 18 bases between. The CDR3 covers 16 residues. The DNA of the CDR3 is TGTGCCAGCAGCCAACGTCCCGGGGCCCTCGCGGATACGCAGTATTTT. It translates to CASSQRPGALADTQYF.

The rearrangement joins TRBV15 to TRBJ2-5, with a weak D call TRBD2 (7 bases). The CDR3 spans 16 residues. Germline CDR1 reads LNHNV; CDR2 reads YYDKDF (reference sequence). Trimming stripped 4 bases from V and 1 base from J, with 16 bases between. The DNA of the CDR3 is TGTGCCACCAGCACCCTAAAACGGGGGGCCCAAGAGACCCAGTACTTC. Residues: CATSTLKRGAQETQYF.

The rearrangement joins TRBV27 to TRBJ2-7; D possibly corresponds to TRBD2 (6 bases). Per the germline V gene, CDR1 is MNHEY and CDR2 is SMNVEV (reference sequence). The CDR3 has 14 residues. Trimming took off 7 bases at V and 0 bases at J, with 13 bases between the two ends. CDR3 protein: CASKVTSYSYEQYF. CDR3 sequence (DNA): TGTGCCAGCAAGGTGACTAGTTACTCCTACGAGCAGTACTTC.

CDR3 residues: CATSKIGTEAFF. The CDR3 bases are TGTGCCACCAGCAAAATTGGCACTGAAGCTTTCTTT. This chain joins TRBV15 and TRBJ1-1; D not resolved. The CDR3 extends over 12 amino acids. Germline-derived CDR1 and CDR2 are LNHNV and YYDKDF (reference sequence). The V end lost 4 bases, the J end lost 4 bases, and 7 bases lay between the germline ends.

In this sample, this clone turned up once. The rearrangement joins TRBV27 to TRBJ2-1; TRBD1 matches at 10 bases. Trimming cost V 2 bases and J 10 bases; bases outside gene matches: 11. Germline loops: CDR1 MNHEY, CDR2 SMNVEV (reference sequence). This CDR3 contains 16 residues. CDR3 loop: CASSLALGQGVQEQFF. The CDR3 DNA reads as TGTGCCAGCAGTTTAGCCCTCGGACAGGGGGTGCAAGAGCAGTTCTTC.

The V and J genes are TRBV2 and TRBJ2-1; 10 nucleotides agree with TRBD2. The CDR3 is made up of 18 amino acids. The trim removed 6 bases at V and 7 bases at J, leaving 18 bases unmatched. CDR1 is SNHLY, CDR2 FYNNEI, per germline. CDR3 coding DNA: TGTGCCAGCAGGCTGGGGCGCGCACAAGCGGGAGGGATGAATGAGCAGTTCTTC. It encodes CASRLGRAQAGGMNEQFF.

The chain has TRBV5-1 and TRBJ1-1; no reliable D call. Germline V lookup: CDR1 SGHRS, CDR2 YFSETQ. CDR3 length: 14 amino acids. V was pared by 0 bases and J by 4 bases, with 10 bases between. CDR3 sequence reads: CASSLEGVGTEAFF. CDR3 sequence (DNA): TGCGCCAGCAGCTTGGAGGGAGTTGGCACTGAAGCTTTCTTT. Full variable domain (outside the CDR3, taken from reference TRBV5-1 and TRBJ1-1): KAGVTQTPRYLIKTRGQQVTLSCSPISGHRSVSWYQQTPGQGLQFLFEYFSETQRNKGNFPGRFSGRQFSNSRSEMNVSTLELGDSALYLCASSLEGVGTEAFFGQGTRLTVV.

V usage is TRBV28 and J usage is TRBJ1-2; D possibly corresponds to TRBD1 (6 bases). This CDR3 has 15 residues. The germline CDR1 and CDR2 sequences are MDHEN and SYDVKM. The V and J ends lost 4 bases and 4 bases respectively, with 16 bases between them. CDR3 amino acids: CASSSPRGAFYGYTF. DNA for the CDR3: TGTGCCAGCAGTTCCCCGCGGGGGGCCTTCTATGGCTACACCTTC.

The chain combines TRBV5-1 with TRBJ1-4; D remains ambiguous. Trimming cost V 3 bases and J 0 bases, with 6 bases left between them. This CDR3 is 14 amino acids long. Germline V lookup: CDR1 SGHRS, CDR2 YFSETQ. CDR3 sequence (DNA): TGCGCCAGCAGCTCAGACCCAACTAATGAAAAACTGTTTTTT. Its translation is CASSSDPTNEKLFF.

V is TRBV1 and J is TRBJ2-7; the table's D gene call, TRBD2, was not cross checked with the DNA. TRBV1 is classified as a pseudogene. The CDR3 spans 14 residues. The CDR3 protein is CTSSQTDLAYEQYF. CDR3 in DNA: TGCACCAGCAGCCAAACTGACCTAGCCTACGAGCAGTACTTC.

The V call is TRBV11-3, the J call TRBJ2-1; D not certain. Germline values: CDR1 SGHNT, CDR2 YENEEA. V was pared by 5 bases and J by 1 base, with 6 bases between. The CDR3 runs to 13 residues. CDR3: CASSPESYNEQFF. CDR3 nucleotides: TGTGCCAGCAGCCCCGAGTCCTACAATGAGCAGTTCTTC.

This sequence joins TRBV7-2 and TRBJ2-7, with a weak D call TRBD1 (6 bases). Germline CDR1 SGHTA, CDR2 FQGNSA. This CDR3 region has 19 residues. V lost 7 bases and J lost 0, with 28 bases in between. CDR3 DNA: TGTGCCAGCACCTCACCCGGACAGCCTAATACCAAATACTCCTACGAGCAGTACTTC. Amino acids: CASTSPGQPNTKYSYEQYF. Filled out from reference TRBV7-2 and TRBJ2-7, the complete variable domain reads GAGVSQSPSNKVTEKGKDVELRCDPISGHTALYWYRQSLGQGLEFLIYFQGNSAPDKSGLPSDRFSAERTGGSVSTLTIQRTQQEDSAVYLCASTSPGQPNTKYSYEQYFGPGTRLTVT.

The chain has TRBV7-2 and TRBJ1-3; D remains ambiguous. The germline gives CDR1 SGHTA, CDR2 FQGNSA. The ends were cut back, 4 bases at V and 0 bases at J, with 10 bases in the middle. This CDR3 is built from 15 residues. The CDR3 region is CASSSSLGSGNTIYF. The CDR3 bases are TGTGCCAGCAGCTCCTCTCTTGGCTCTGGAAACACCATATATTTT.

This rearrangement joins TRBV9 to TRBJ2-7; 12 bases are a match to TRBD2. V trimming: 3 bases; J trimming: 5 bases; junction bases outside the gene matches: 6. The CDR3 sequence is 15 residues long. Germline V gives CDR1 SGDLS, CDR2 YYNGEE. CDR3 DNA sequence: TGTGCCAGCAGCGCAAGGACTAGCGGGACCGACGAGCAGTACTTC. Translated, it gives CASSARTSGTDEQYF.

This chain joins TRBV12-3 or TRBV12-4 and TRBJ2-7; no clear D gene. There are 13 residues in the CDR3. Trimming pared 3 bases from V and 2 bases from J, leaving 8 bases between. The CDR3 sequence: CASSFRLPYEQYF. CDR3 sequence (DNA): TGTGCCAGCAGTTTTCGACTTCCCTACGAGCAGTACTTC.

This sequence joins TRBV18 and TRBJ1-5; D possibly corresponds to TRBD1 (6 bases). The CDR3 has 16 amino acids. Germline lookup yields CDR1 KGHSH and CDR2 LQKENI. The V and J ends lost 0 bases and 1 base respectively, with 10 bases between them. Written as DNA, the CDR3 is TGTGCCAGCTCACCACCTTGGGACACCAGCAATCAGCCCCAGCATTTT. Its protein is CASSPPWDTSNQPQHF. Full variable domain (missing parts from reference TRBV18 and TRBJ1-5): NAGVMQNPRHLVRRRGQEARLRCSPMKGHSHVYWYRQLPEEGLKFMVYLQKENIIDESGMPKERFSAEFPKEGPSILRIQQVVRGDSAAYFCASSPPWDTSNQPQHFGDGTRLSIL.

The chain recombines TRBV5-4 with TRBJ1-1; unclear D gene. CDR1 SGHNT and CDR2 YYREEE come from the germline V gene (reference sequence). The length of the CDR3 is 14 residues. V lost 5 bases, J lost 1 base, and 12 bases lay in between. CDR3 nucleotide sequence: TGTGCCAGCAGGTTGATGGGTCCGAACACTGAAGCTTTCTTT. This codes for CASRLMGPNTEAFF.

The chain uses TRBV6-5 and TRBJ2-7; 7 bases match TRBD2. The CDR3 contains 16 residues. CDR1 and CDR2 (germline): MNHEY, SVGAGI. Trimming cost V 2 bases and J 0 bases; bases outside gene matches: 7. The CDR3 DNA is TGTGCCAGCAGTTACAGGGGAGGGATCCGCTCCTACGAGCAGTACTTC. Its translation: CASSYRGGIRSYEQYF.

The chain couples TRBV3-1 (or the pseudogene TRBV3-2) to TRBJ1-6, with D uncertain. Germline V gene data show CDR1 as LGHDT and CDR2 as YNNKEL (reference sequence). The V end lost 3 bases, the J end lost 5 bases, and 8 bases lay between the germline ends. This CDR3 has 14 residues. The CDR3: CASSHSTNNSPLHF. In nucleotides, the CDR3 is TGTGCCAGCAGCCATAGTACTAATAATTCACCCCTCCACTTT.

The chain couples TRBV18 to TRBJ2-3; tentative D call: TRBD1 (5 bases). Germline V lookup: CDR1 KGHSH, CDR2 LQKENI. V shed 1 base and J shed 0 bases, with 17 bases lying between them. The CDR3 is 18 amino acids. CDR3 DNA sequence: TGTGCCAGCTCACCACTGTCATCGCAGGGCTCTAGCACAGATACGCAGTATTTT. Translation: CASSPLSSQGSSTDTQYF.

V gene TRBV21-1 combines with J gene TRBJ2-7. TRBV21-1 is a pseudogene locus. CDR3 length: 16 residues. For the CDR3, the DNA is TGTGCCAGCAGCAAAGAGATCAGACCTGACTCCTACGAGCAGTACTTC. Its protein product is CASSKEIRPDSYEQYF.